The rows below give T cell receptor beta chains drawn from one sample of a study of blood T cell repertoires in COVID-19. Clones were read by immunoSEQ multiplex PCR, and TCRdb kept only the in-frame ones, dropping some. The sample has 350,000 to 450,000 clones; 80% to 90% are singletons. Sequences were obtained from PBMCs or T cells enriched from blood (not recorded which). The receptor set was obtained from a man in his thirties or forties who had recovered from COVID-19. Both conserved end residues are part of each CDR3. D genes are given only for firm matches. The size entry is marked missing in some rows and otherwise reads once, few, many or a size class.

j_call d_call clone_size v_call cdr3_nt cdr3_aa
TRBJ1-1 TRBD1 . TRBV19 TGTGCCAGTACTCTACAGGGGGGAGGCACTGAAGCTTTCTTT CASTLQGGGTEAFF
TRBJ2-7 TRBD1 . TRBV9 TGTGCCAGCAGCGCGGGACAGGGGGCGCGGGAGCAGTACTTC CASSAGQGAREQYF
TRBJ2-7 . once TRBV29-1 TGCAGCGTTGCCCAGGGGAGAACCTACGAGCAGTACTTC CSVAQGRTYEQYF
TRBJ2-2 . . TRBV7-2 TGTGCCAGCAGCTTGGGCAGCTTCACCGGGGAGCTGTTTTTT CASSLGSFTGELFF
TRBJ2-7 . . TRBV2 TGTGCCAGTATGGACAGCCCGACGAGCTCCTACGAGCAGTACTTC CASMDSPTSSYEQYF
TRBJ2-1 TRBD2 . TRBV9 TGTGCCAGCTATGGGAAGGCGGGAGGCCCTCATGAGCAGTTCTTC CASYGKAGGPHEQFF
TRBJ1-4 . . TRBV9 TGTGCCAGCAGCGCCGAAGCCGTACCCAGGACTAATGAAAAACTGTTTTTT CASSAEAVPRTNEKLFF
TRBJ2-3 . once TRBV29-1 TGCAGCGTTTCCCCTCCTTCGGGAGAGGAGACAGATACGCAGTATTTT CSVSPPSGEETDTQYF
TRBJ1-4 . . TRBV10-3 TGTGCCACAAAGGGGGACGGTGAAAAACTGTTTTTT CATKGDGEKLFF
TRBJ1-1 . . TRBV29-1 TGCAGCGTTGACAGAACTGAAGCTTTCTTT CSVDRTEAFF
TRBJ1-4 . . TRBV7-9 TGTGCCAGCAGCTTAGGAGGCAGTAATGAAAAACTGTTTTTT CASSLGGSNEKLFF
TRBJ2-1 TRBD2 . TRBV5-1 TGCGCCAGCAGCTTGACTAGCGGGAGCTCCTACAATGAGCAGTTCTTC CASSLTSGSSYNEQFF
TRBJ1-1 TRBD1 . TRBV6-1 TGTGCCAGCAGTGAAGTTCCTACAGGGGGTTCGAATGAAGCTTTCTTT CASSEVPTGGSNEAFF
TRBJ2-1 TRBD2 once TRBV5-4 TGTGCCAGCAGACATGAACCGGGACTAGCGGACTACAATGAGCAGTTCTTC CASRHEPGLADYNEQFF
TRBJ1-1 . . TRBV3-1/TRBV3-2 TGTGCCAGCAGCCAAGAGCGGGGGGACACTGAAGCTTTCTTT CASSQERGDTEAFF
TRBJ2-7 TRBD1 . TRBV11-2 TGTGCCAGCAGCTTATGGACAGGGGGCATCGCGTACGAGCAGTACTTC CASSLWTGGIAYEQYF